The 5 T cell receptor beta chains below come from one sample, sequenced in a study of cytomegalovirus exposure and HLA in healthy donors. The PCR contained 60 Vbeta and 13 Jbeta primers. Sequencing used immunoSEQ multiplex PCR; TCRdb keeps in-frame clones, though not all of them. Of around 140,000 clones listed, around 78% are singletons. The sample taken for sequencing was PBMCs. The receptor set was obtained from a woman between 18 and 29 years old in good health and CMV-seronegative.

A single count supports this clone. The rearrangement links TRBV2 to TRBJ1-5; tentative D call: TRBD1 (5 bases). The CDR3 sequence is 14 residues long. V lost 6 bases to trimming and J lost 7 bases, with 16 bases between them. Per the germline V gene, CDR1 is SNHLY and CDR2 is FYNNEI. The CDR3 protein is CASRGGGSGQPQHF. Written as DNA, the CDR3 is TGTGCCAGCAGGGGGGGAGGGTCGGGACAGCCCCAGCATTTT.

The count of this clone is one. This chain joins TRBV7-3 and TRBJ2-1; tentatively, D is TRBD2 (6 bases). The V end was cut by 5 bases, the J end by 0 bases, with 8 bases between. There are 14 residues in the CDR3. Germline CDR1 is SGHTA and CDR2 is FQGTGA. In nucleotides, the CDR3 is TGTGCCAGCAGCCCAGCGGGCTCCTACAATGAGCAGTTCTTC. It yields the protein CASSPAGSYNEQFF.

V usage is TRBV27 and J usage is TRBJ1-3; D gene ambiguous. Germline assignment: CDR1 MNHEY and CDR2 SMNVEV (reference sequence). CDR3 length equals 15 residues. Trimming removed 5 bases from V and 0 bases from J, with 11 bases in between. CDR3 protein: CASSADGSSGNTIYF. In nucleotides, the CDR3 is TGTGCCAGCAGTGCGGACGGGAGCTCTGGAAACACCATATATTTT.

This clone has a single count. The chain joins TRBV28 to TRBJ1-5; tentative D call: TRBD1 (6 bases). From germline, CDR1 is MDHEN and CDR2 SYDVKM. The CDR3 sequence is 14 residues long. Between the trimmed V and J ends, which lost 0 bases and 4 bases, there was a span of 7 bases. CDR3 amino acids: CASSLWDSNQPQHF. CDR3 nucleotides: TGTGCCAGCAGTTTATGGGACAGTAATCAGCCCCAGCATTTT.

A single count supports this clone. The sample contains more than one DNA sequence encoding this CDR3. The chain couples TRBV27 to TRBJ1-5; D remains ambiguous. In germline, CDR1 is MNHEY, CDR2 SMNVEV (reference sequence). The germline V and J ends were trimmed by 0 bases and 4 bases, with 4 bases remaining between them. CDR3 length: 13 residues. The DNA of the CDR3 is TGTGCCAGCAGTTTATCCAGGAATCAGCCCCAGCATTTT. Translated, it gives CASSLSRNQPQHF.